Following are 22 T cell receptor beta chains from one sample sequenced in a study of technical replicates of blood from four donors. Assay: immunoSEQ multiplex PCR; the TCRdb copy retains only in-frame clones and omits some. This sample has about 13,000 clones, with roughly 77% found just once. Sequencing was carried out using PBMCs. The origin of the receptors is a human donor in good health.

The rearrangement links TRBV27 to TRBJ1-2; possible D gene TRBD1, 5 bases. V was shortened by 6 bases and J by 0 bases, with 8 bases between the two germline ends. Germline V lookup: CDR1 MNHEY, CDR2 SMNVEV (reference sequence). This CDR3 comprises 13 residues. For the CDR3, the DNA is TGTGCCAGCAGGCAGACAGCTAACTATGGCTACACCTTC. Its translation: CASRQTANYGYTF.

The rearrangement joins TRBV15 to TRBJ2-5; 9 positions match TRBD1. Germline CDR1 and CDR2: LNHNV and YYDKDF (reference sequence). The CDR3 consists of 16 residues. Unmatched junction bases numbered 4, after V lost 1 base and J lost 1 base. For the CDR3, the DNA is TGTGCCACCAGCAGAGGTGGGGGACAGGGCCAAGAGACCCAGTACTTC. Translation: CATSRGGGQGQETQYF.

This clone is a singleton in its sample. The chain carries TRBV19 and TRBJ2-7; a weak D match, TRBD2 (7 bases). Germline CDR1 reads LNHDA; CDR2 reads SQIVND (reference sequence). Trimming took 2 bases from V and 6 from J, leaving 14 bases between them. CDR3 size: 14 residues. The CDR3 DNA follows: TGTGCCAGTAGTATACGGGGGGCGCTGGGCGAGCAGTACTTC. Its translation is CASSIRGALGEQYF.

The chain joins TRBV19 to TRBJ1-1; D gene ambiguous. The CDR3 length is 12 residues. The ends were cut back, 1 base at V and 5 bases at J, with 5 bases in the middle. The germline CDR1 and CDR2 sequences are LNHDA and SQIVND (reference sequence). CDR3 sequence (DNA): TGTGCCAGTAGTATAGGGCTTACTGAAGCTTTCTTT. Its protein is CASSIGLTEAFF.

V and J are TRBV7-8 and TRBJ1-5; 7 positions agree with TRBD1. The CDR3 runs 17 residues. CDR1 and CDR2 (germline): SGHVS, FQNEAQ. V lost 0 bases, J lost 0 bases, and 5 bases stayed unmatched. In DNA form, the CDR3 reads TGTGCCAGCAGCTTAGCAGGGGACAGAGTTAGCAATCAGCCCCAGCATTTT. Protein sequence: CASSLAGDRVSNQPQHF.

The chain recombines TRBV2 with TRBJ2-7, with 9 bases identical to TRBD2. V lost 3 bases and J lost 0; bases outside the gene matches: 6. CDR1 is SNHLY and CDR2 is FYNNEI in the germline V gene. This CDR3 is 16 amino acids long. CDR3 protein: CASSEVAGEASYEQYF. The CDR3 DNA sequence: TGTGCCAGCAGTGAGGTAGCGGGAGAGGCCTCCTACGAGCAGTACTTC.

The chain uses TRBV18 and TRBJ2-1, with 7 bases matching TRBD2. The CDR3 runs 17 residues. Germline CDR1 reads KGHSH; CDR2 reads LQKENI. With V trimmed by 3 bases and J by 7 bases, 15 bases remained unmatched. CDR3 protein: CASSPFVPGGPQNEQFF. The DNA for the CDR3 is TGTGCCAGCTCACCGTTCGTGCCGGGAGGCCCACAGAATGAGCAGTTCTTC. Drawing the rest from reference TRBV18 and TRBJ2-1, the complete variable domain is NAGVMQNPRHLVRRRGQEARLRCSPMKGHSHVYWYRQLPEEGLKFMVYLQKENIIDESGMPKERFSAEFPKEGPSILRIQQVVRGDSAAYFCASSPFVPGGPQNEQFFGPGTRLTVL.

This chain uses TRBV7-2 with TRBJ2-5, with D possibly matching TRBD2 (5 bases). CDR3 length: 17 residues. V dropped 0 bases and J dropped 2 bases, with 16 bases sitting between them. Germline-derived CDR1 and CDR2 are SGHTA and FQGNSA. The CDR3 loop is CASSLALWNRGQETQYF. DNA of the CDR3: TGTGCCAGCAGCTTAGCGCTCTGGAATCGCGGGCAAGAGACCCAGTACTTC.

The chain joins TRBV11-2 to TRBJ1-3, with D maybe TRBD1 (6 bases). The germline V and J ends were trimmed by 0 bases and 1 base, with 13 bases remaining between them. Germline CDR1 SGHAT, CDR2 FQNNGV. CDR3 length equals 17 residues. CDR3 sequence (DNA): TGTGCCAGCAGCTTAGAGGGGGCCAGGGGATCTGGAAACACCATATATTTT. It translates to CASSLEGARGSGNTIYF.

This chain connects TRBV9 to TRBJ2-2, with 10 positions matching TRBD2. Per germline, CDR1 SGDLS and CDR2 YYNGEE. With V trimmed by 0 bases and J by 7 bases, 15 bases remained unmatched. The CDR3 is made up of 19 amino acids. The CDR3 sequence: CASSVASQSSGSFGGELFF. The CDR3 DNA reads TGTGCCAGCAGCGTAGCTTCTCAGTCTAGCGGGAGTTTTGGCGGGGAGCTGTTTTTT.

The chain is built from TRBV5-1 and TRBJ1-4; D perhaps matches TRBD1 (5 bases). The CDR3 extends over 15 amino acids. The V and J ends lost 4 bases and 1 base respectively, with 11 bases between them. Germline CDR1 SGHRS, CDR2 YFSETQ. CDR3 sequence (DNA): TGCGCCAGCAGCCCGACGGGGGGAACTAATGAAAAACTGTTTTTT. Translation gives CASSPTGGTNEKLFF.

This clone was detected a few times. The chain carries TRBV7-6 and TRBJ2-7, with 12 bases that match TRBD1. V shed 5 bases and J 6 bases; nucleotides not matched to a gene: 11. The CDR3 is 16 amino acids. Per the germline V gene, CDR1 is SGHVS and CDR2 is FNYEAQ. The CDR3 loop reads CASSPLGGQGASEQYF. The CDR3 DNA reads TGTGCCAGCAGCCCCTTGGGGGGACAGGGGGCATCCGAGCAGTACTTC.

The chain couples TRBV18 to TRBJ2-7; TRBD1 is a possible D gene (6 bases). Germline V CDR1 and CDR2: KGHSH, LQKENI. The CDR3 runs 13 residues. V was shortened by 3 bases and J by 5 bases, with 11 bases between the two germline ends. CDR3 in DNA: TGTGCCAGCTCACCCTGGACAGAAGACGAGCAGTACTTC. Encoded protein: CASSPWTEDEQYF.

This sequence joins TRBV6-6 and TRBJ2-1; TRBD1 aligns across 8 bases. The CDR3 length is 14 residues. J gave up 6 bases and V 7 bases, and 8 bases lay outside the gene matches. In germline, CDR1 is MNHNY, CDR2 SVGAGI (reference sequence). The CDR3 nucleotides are TGTGCCAGCAAGGTCGGACAGGGCAGCAATGAGCAGTTCTTC. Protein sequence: CASKVGQGSNEQFF.

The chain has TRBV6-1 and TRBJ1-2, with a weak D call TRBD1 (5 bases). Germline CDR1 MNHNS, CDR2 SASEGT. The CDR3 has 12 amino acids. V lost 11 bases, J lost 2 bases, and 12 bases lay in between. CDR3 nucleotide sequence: TGTGCCGCAGGGCGGGGGAACTATGGCTACACCTTC. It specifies CAAGRGNYGYTF.

The CDR3 sequence: CASSLSGVGELFF. CDR3 coding DNA: TGTGCCAGCAGTCTTAGCGGAGTCGGGGAGCTGTTTTTT. The chain couples TRBV9 to TRBJ2-2; the D gene is possibly TRBD2 (6 bases). The germline CDR1 and CDR2 sequences are SGDLS and YYNGEE. This CDR3 contains 13 residues. The V end was cut by 5 bases, the J end by 7 bases, with 12 bases between. Looking up the rest from reference TRBV9 and TRBJ2-2 gives the full variable domain: DSGVTQTPKHLITATGQRVTLRCSPRSGDLSVYWYQQSLDQGLQFLIQYYNGEERAKGNILERFSAQQFPDLHSELNLSSLELGDSALYFCASSLSGVGELFFGEGSRLTVL.

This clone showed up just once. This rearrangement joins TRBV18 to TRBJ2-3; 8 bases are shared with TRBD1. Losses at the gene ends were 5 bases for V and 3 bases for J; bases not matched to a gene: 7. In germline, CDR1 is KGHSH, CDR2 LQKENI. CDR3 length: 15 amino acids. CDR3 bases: TGTGCCAGCTCATCCGGACAGGGCATTACAGATACGCAGTATTTT. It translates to CASSSGQGITDTQYF.

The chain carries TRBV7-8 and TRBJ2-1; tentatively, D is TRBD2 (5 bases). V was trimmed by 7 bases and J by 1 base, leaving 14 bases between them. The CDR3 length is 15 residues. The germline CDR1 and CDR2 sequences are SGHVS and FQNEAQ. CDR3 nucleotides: TGTGCCAGCAACCCCCAGAGGGATTCCTACAATGAGCAGTTCTTC. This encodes CASNPQRDSYNEQFF.

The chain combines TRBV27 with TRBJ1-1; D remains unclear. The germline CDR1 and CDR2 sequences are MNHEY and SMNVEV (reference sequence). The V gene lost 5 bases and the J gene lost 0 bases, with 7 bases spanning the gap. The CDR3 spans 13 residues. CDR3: CASSRVLNTEAFF. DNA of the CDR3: TGTGCCAGCAGTAGAGTCCTGAACACTGAAGCTTTCTTT.

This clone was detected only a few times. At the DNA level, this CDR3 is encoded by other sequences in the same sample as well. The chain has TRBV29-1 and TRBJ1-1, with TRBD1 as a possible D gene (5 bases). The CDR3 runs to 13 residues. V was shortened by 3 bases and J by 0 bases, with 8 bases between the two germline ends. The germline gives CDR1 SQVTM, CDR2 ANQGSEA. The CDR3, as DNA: TGCAGCGTTGAGGGGGGGATGAACACTGAAGCTTTCTTT. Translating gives CSVEGGMNTEAFF.

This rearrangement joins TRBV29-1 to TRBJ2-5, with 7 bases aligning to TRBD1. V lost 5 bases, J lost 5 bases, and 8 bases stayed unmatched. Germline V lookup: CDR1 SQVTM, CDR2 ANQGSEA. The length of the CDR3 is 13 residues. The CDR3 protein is CSVRTGPAETQYF. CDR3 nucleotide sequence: TGCAGCGTTAGGACAGGACCCGCGGAGACCCAGTACTTC.

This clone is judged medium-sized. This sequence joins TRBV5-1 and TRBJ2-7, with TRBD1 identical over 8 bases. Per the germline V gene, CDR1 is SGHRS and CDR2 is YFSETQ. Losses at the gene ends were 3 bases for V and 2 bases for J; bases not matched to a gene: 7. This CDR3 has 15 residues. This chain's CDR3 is CASSSGDRFPYEQYF. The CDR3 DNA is TGCGCCAGCAGCTCCGGGGACAGGTTTCCCTACGAGCAGTACTTC.